The 19 T cell receptor beta chains listed next were all sequenced from one sample in a study of shared clonotypes between healthy human individuals. Using immunoSEQ multiplex PCR, the repertoire was profiled, and TCRdb retains in-frame clones only, with some absent. The sample carries about 2.1 million clones, roughly 91% recorded once. Positive CCR7 selection of CD45RO-negative cells yielded the naive CD8 cells, and terminally differentiated effector memory CD45RA+ cells were excluded. The source material was naive CD8+ T cells from PBMCs. These receptors all come from a young man in good health. Some clones in this sample may be carry-over from other donors' samples.

This rearrangement joins TRBV5-5 to TRBJ2-3; D is unresolved. This CDR3 contains 13 residues. V shed 4 bases and J shed 0 bases, with 6 bases lying between them. CDR1 SGHKS and CDR2 YYEKEE come from the germline V gene (reference sequence). In nucleotides, the CDR3 is TGTGCCAGCAGCCCATACAGCACAGATACGCAGTATTTT. This encodes CASSPYSTDTQYF.

The V and J genes are TRBV11-3 and TRBJ2-3, with 8 nucleotides matching TRBD2. Germline trimming cut 0 bases from V and 4 bases from J; bases unmatched to any gene: 9. There are 17 residues in the CDR3. Germline values: CDR1 SGHNT, CDR2 YENEEA. The CDR3, as DNA: TGTGCCAGCAGCTTAGATTATGGACGGGAGGGTTCAGATACGCAGTATTTT. Translating gives CASSLDYGREGSDTQYF. The full variable domain, with the rest looked up from reference TRBV11-3 and TRBJ2-3, is EAGVVQSPRYKIIEKKQPVAFWCNPISGHNTLYWYLQNLGQGPELLIRYENEEAVDDSQLPKDRFSAERLKGVDSTLKIQPAELGDSAVYLCASSLDYGREGSDTQYFGPGTRLTVL.

The chain is built from TRBV5-6 and TRBJ1-2, with D perhaps TRBD1 (6 bases). Germline CDR1 and CDR2: SGHDT and YYEEEE. This CDR3 is built from 14 residues. Trimming stripped 7 bases from V and 3 bases from J, with 16 bases between. The CDR3 sequence: CASRARGQDYGYTF. In DNA form, the CDR3 reads TGTGCCAGCCGGGCGCGGGGGCAGGACTATGGCTACACCTTC.

For this clone: Other DNA sequences within the sample encode an identical CDR3. V and J are TRBV27 and TRBJ1-1, with D possibly TRBD1 on 5 matching bases. V was cut by 3 bases and J by 1 base, with 9 bases left in between. Germline V CDR1 and CDR2: MNHEY, SMNVEV (reference sequence). There are 14 residues in the CDR3. The CDR3 region is CASSLAGANTEAFF. CDR3 nucleotide sequence: TGTGCCAGCAGTTTGGCTGGGGCGAACACTGAAGCTTTCTTT.

The V and J genes are TRBV9 and TRBJ2-1, with 7 bases identical to TRBD2. The CDR3 is made up of 15 amino acids. Germline V gene sequence: CDR1 SGDLS, CDR2 YYNGEE. V lost 0 bases to trimming and J lost 7 bases; unmatched junction nucleotides: 7. The CDR3 nucleotides are TGTGCCAGCAGCGTAGGAGGCGGGAGTACGAATGAGCAGTTCTTC. Amino acid sequence: CASSVGGGSTNEQFF.

This clone has a single count. The DNA of the CDR3 is TGCGCCAGCTCGATCGTACGGGAGCTCGATGAGCAGTTCTTC. Translation: CASSIVRELDEQFF. The chain combines TRBV5-1 with TRBJ2-1; D is possibly TRBD2 (6 bases). Trimming took off 7 bases at V and 8 bases at J, with 19 bases between the two ends. The CDR3 length is 14 residues. Germline V gene lookup returns CDR1 SGHRS and CDR2 YFSETQ.

This chain joins TRBV28 and TRBJ1-5; 7 nucleotides line up with TRBD1. The length of the CDR3 is 16 residues. V lost 5 bases and J lost 3; bases outside the gene matches: 10. Germline CDR1 MDHEN, CDR2 SYDVKM. The CDR3 region is CASSPQGIFVNQPQHF. For the CDR3, the DNA is TGTGCCAGCAGTCCACAGGGGATTTTTGTCAATCAGCCCCAGCATTTT.

V gene TRBV29-1 combines with J gene TRBJ2-5; TRBD2 agrees at 13 bases. CDR3 length equals 17 residues. Trimming took 1 base from V and 2 from J; bases not matched to a gene: 7. Germline V CDR1 and CDR2: SQVTM, ANQGSEA. CDR3 protein: CSVEGTSGRKGQETQYF. DNA for the CDR3: TGCAGCGTTGAAGGGACTAGCGGGAGAAAGGGGCAAGAGACCCAGTACTTC.

The gene calls are TRBV11-2 and TRBJ2-7, with 8 positions matching TRBD1. Unmatched junction bases numbered 5, after V lost 4 bases and J lost 3 bases. This CDR3 region has 14 residues. CDR1 SGHAT and CDR2 FQNNGV come from the germline V gene. The CDR3 loop reads CASSSRQGFYEQYF. The CDR3 nucleotides are TGTGCCAGCAGCTCCCGACAGGGGTTCTACGAGCAGTACTTC.

The chain uses TRBV14 and TRBJ1-1; D ambiguous. The CDR3 is 14 amino acids. The germline CDR1 and CDR2 sequences are SGHDN and FVKESK. Trimming pared 4 bases from V and 5 bases from J, leaving 14 bases between. Here the CDR3 reads CASSPIRPGTEAFF. The DNA of the CDR3 is TGTGCCAGCAGCCCGATACGACCGGGGACTGAAGCTTTCTTT.

This clone has a single count. V gene TRBV25-1 combines with J gene TRBJ2-1; either TRBD1 or TRBD2 may fit D (5 bases each). The germline V and J ends were trimmed by 2 bases and 8 bases, with 10 bases remaining between them. Germline V gives CDR1 MGHDK, CDR2 SYGVNS. The CDR3 covers 13 residues. In nucleotides, the CDR3 is TGTGCCAGCAGTGAACCAGGGACCTATGAGCAGTTCTTC. It translates to CASSEPGTYEQFF.

CDR3 residues: CASSPPTSVSYNEQFF. The CDR3 DNA follows: TGTGCCAGCAGCCCACCGACTAGCGTTTCCTACAATGAGCAGTTCTTC. V and J are TRBV7-9 and TRBJ2-1; 8 bases are a match to TRBD2. V was pared by 5 bases and J by 1 base, with 7 bases of the junction left unmatched. CDR3 size: 16 residues. Germline lookup yields CDR1 SEHNR and CDR2 FQNEAQ (reference sequence).

The J gene is TRBJ2-1, the V gene TRBV28, with TRBD1 matching over 9 bases. The CDR3 is 15 amino acids. In germline, CDR1 is MDHEN, CDR2 SYDVKM. V was pared by 3 bases and J by 5 bases, with 5 bases of the junction left unmatched. CDR3 DNA sequence: TGTGCCAGCAGTTTTGGGACAGGGTCCCACAATGAGCAGTTCTTC. It codes for CASSFGTGSHNEQFF.

This clone appeared a single time. CDR3 nucleotides: TGTGCCAGCTTGGGCGGGTTCTTCGAGGCGCAGTATTTT. It encodes CASLGGFFEAQYF. The chain couples TRBV18 to TRBJ2-3; D possibly corresponds to TRBD2 (5 bases). The germline V gene encodes CDR1 KGHSH and CDR2 LQKENI. There are 13 residues in the CDR3. V was trimmed by 7 bases and J by 10 bases, leaving 18 bases between them. Drawing the rest from reference TRBV18 and TRBJ2-3, the complete variable domain is NAGVMQNPRHLVRRRGQEARLRCSPMKGHSHVYWYRQLPEEGLKFMVYLQKENIIDESGMPKERFSAEFPKEGPSILRIQQVVRGDSAAYFCASLGGFFEAQYFGPGTRLTVL.

The table lists this clone with a few counts. V is TRBV10-3 and J is TRBJ2-2; possible D gene TRBD1, 5 bases. The CDR3 extends over 14 amino acids. Trimming cost V 0 bases and J 7 bases, with 9 bases left between them. Germline V CDR1 and CDR2: ENHRY, SYGVKD. The CDR3 spells CAISESRADGELFF. For the CDR3, the DNA is TGTGCCATCAGTGAGTCCAGGGCGGACGGGGAGCTGTTTTTT.

The chain uses TRBV27 and TRBJ1-2, with 7 bases that match TRBD1. The germline CDR1 and CDR2 sequences are MNHEY and SMNVEV (reference sequence). The CDR3 is made up of 15 amino acids. With 2 bases clipped from V and 7 bases from J, the junction kept 10 bases outside the gene matches. The CDR3 region is CASSLHRDSIFGYTF. The CDR3 DNA sequence: TGTGCCAGCAGTTTACACCGGGACAGCATATTTGGCTACACCTTC.

This clone was seen once. The J gene is TRBJ1-1, the V gene TRBV19; possible D gene TRBD1, 6 bases. Germline CDR1 reads LNHDA; CDR2 reads SQIVND (reference sequence). V lost 6 bases, J lost 1 base, and 12 bases lay in between. The CDR3 runs to 14 residues. The CDR3 nucleotides are TGTGCCAGTAGCACGGACAGCACGAACACTGAAGCTTTCTTT. Amino acid sequence: CASSTDSTNTEAFF.

The chain couples TRBV19 to TRBJ2-1, with a weak D call TRBD2 (7 bases). Trimming took 8 bases from V and 10 from J, leaving 21 bases between them. CDR3 length equals 14 residues. Germline V gives CDR1 LNHDA, CDR2 SQIVND (reference sequence). The DNA for the CDR3 is TGTGCCAGTCAAAGTGGGGGGGGCGCGTGGGAGCAGTTCTTC. Its protein product is CASQSGGGAWEQFF.

The chain is built from TRBV15 and TRBJ2-2; TRBD1 matches at 7 bases. The ends lost 0 bases at V and 7 bases at J; junction bases unmatched: 8. The CDR3 sequence is 16 residues long. Looked up from germline, CDR1 is LNHNV and CDR2 is YYDKDF (reference sequence). Here the CDR3 reads CATSREQTGSNGELFF. The DNA of the CDR3 is TGTGCCACCAGCAGAGAGCAGACAGGGTCGAACGGGGAGCTGTTTTTT.